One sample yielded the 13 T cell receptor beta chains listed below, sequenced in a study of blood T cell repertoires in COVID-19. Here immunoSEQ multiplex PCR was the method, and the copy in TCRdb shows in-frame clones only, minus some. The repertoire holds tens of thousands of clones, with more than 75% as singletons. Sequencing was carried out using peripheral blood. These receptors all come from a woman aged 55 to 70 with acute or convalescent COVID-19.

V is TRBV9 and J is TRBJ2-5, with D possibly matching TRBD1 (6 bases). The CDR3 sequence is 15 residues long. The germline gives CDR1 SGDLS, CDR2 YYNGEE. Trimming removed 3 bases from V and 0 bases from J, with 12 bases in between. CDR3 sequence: CASSAIGQYQETQYF. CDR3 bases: TGTGCCAGCAGCGCCATCGGACAGTACCAAGAGACCCAGTACTTC.

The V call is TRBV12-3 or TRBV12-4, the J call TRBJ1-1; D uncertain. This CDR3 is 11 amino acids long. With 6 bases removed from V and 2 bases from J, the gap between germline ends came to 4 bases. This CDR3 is CASSFNTEAFF. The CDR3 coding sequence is TGTGCCAGCAGCTTCAACACTGAAGCTTTCTTT.

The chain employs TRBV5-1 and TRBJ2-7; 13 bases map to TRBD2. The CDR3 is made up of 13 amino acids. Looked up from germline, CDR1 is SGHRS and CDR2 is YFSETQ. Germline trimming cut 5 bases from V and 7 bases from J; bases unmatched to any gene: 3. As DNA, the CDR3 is TGCGCCAGCAGGCCGGGACTAGCGGGAGAGCAGTACTTC. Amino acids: CASRPGLAGEQYF.

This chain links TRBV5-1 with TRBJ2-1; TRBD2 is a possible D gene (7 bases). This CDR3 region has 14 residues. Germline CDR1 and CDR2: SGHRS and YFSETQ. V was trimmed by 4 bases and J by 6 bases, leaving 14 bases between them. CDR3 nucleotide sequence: TGCGCCAGCAGCCGCGGGGGCGGGGGCAATGAGCAGTTCTTC. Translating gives CASSRGGGGNEQFF.

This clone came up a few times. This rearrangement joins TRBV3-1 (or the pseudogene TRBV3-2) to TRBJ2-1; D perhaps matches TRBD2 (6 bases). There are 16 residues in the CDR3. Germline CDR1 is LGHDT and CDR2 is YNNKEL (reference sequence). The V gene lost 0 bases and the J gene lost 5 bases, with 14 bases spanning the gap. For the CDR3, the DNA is TGTGCCAGCAGCCAAGATATGGGTAGCGGAAACAATGAGCAGTTCTTC. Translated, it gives CASSQDMGSGNNEQFF.

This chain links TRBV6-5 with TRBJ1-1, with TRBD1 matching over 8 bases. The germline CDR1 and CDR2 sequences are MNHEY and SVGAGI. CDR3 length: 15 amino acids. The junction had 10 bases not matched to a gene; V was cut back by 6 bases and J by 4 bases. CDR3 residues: CASRPIMTGATEAFF. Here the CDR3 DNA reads TGTGCCAGCAGACCCATTATGACAGGGGCCACTGAAGCTTTCTTT.

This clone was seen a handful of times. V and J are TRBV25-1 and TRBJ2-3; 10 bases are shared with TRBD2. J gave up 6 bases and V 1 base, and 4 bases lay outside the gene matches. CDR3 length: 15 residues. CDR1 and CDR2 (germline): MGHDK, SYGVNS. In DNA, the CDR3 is TGTGCCAGCAGTGAATTACTAGCGGGGCTGGATACGCAGTATTTT. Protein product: CASSELLAGLDTQYF.

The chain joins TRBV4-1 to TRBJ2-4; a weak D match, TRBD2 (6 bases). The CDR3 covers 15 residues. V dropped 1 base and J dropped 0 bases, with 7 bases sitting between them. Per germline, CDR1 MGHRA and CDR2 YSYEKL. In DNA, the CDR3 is TGCGCCAGCAGCCAAGTGGGACTAGCCAAAAACATTCAGTACTTC. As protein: CASSQVGLAKNIQYF.

The CDR3 spells CASSLVGLTEAFF. CDR3 DNA: TGTGCCAGCAGCTTAGTGGGCCTCACTGAAGCTTTCTTT. The chain recombines TRBV7-2 with TRBJ1-1; D is unresolved. V was pared by 1 base and J by 4 bases, with 7 bases between. CDR3 size: 13 residues. Germline loops: CDR1 SGHTA, CDR2 FQGNSA.

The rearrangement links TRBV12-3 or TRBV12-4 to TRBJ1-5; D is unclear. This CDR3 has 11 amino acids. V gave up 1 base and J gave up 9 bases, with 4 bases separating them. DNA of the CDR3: TGTGCCAGCAGTTTAGGAGGGCCCCAGCATTTT. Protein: CASSLGGPQHF.

CDR3 nucleotide sequence: TGTGCCAGCAGCAGACAGGGCTATGGCTACACCTTC. The encoded protein is CASSRQGYGYTF. The chain employs TRBV12-3 or TRBV12-4 and TRBJ1-2; 7 nucleotides match TRBD1. The CDR3 is made up of 12 amino acids. V trimming: 6 bases; J trimming: 4 bases; junction bases outside the gene matches: 2.

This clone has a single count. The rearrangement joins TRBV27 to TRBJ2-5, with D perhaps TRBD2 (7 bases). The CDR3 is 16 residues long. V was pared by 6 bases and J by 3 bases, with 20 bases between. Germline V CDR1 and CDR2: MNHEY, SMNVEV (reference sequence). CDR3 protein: CASSESGGQGKETQYF. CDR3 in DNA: TGTGCCAGCAGCGAGTCGGGGGGTCAGGGGAAAGAGACCCAGTACTTC.

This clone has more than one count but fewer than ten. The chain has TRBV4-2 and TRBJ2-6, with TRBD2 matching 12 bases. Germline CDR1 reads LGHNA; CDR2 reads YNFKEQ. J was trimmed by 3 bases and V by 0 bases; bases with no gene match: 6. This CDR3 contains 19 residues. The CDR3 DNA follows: TGTGCCAGCAGCCAAGATATGAGACTAGCGGGAGTTGGGGCCAACGTCCTGACTTTC. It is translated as CASSQDMRLAGVGANVLTF.